The 3 T cell receptor beta chains given below trace back to one sample, sequenced in a study of post-analysis software for immune sequencing data. Broader study findings: With TRBV5-6, TRBV5-1 and TRBV20-1 included, 4 to 6 TRBV segments were more frequent in patients than in controls.

These receptors have no known antigen. Unique molecular identifiers were present in the TCR beta cDNA libraries. MiXCR, applied by TCRdb to the PCR reads, yields one record per CDR3 protein. This sample yields 380,000 or so distinct CDR3 sequences, of which roughly 36% are seen a single time; over 10% belongs to the top ten. The specimen sequenced was blood. These receptors were obtained from a girl aged 10 to 17 with multiple sclerosis.

The chain links TRBV7-2 to TRBJ1-1, with D perhaps TRBD1 (5 bases). V was trimmed by 2 bases and J by 6 bases, leaving 10 bases between them. Germline CDR1 reads SGHTA; CDR2 reads FQGNSA. CDR3 length: 13 amino acids. Here the CDR3 reads CASSLLRESEAFF. In nucleotides, the CDR3 is TGTGCCAGCAGCTTACTCAGGGAGTCTGAAGCTTTCTTT. The full variable domain, completed using reference TRBV7-2 and TRBJ1-1, is GAGVSQSPSNKVTEKGKDVELRCDPISGHTALYWYRQSLGQGLEFLIYFQGNSAPDKSGLPSDRFSAERTGGSVSTLTIQRTQQEDSAVYLCASSLLRESEAFFGQGTRLTVV.

This clonotype ranks as medium-sized. This rearrangement joins TRBV2 to TRBJ2-7; D gene uncertain. Germline CDR1 reads SNHLY; CDR2 reads FYNNEI. CDR3 length: 15 residues. Trimming shortened V by 0 bases and J by 3 bases, and 12 bases separated the two germline ends. DNA of the CDR3: TGTGCCAGCAGTGAAGCCCCCGGGCCCCTCTACGAGCAGTACTTC. This translates into CASSEAPGPLYEQYF.

This chain connects TRBV11-2 to TRBJ2-7; 7 bases are shared with TRBD1. The CDR3 spans 13 residues. Germline V CDR1 and CDR2: SGHAT, FQNNGV. J gave up 6 bases and V 4 bases, and 6 bases lay outside the gene matches. CDR3 sequence (DNA): TGTGCCAGCAGCTCCGACAGGGATGGCGAGCAGTACTTC. Protein product: CASSSDRDGEQYF.